The present T cell receptor beta chain was sequenced within a study of shared clonotypes between healthy human individuals. Study-level results: Generally, naive subsets (rather than memory subsets) showed larger estimated richness.

An assay was performed, and its level was deep. Profiling relied on immunoSEQ multiplex PCR, and the TCRdb table lists in-frame clones only, not all of them. This sample carries approximately 1.9 million clones, over 85% of them seen once, and the ten largest clones take about 1.7%. The table lists this clone with a count of one. The antigen is unknown. CD45RO-negative, CCR7-positively selected cells formed the naive CD8 fraction, excluding terminally differentiated effector memory CD45RA+ cells. Those who donated, Caucasian adults without exception, all lived in Nashville, Tennessee. The CDR3 contains 15 residues. Trimming stripped 5 bases from V and 0 bases from J, with 11 bases between. Germline assignment: CDR1 SEHNR and CDR2 FQNEAQ (reference sequence).

This TCR derives from a man aged 18 to 29 in good health. Some clones in this sample may be carry-over from other donors' samples. The chain combines TRBV7-9 with TRBJ2-4, with unresolved D. The sample comprised naive CD8+ T cells from PBMCs. CDR3 sequence reads: CASSPPSGAKNIQYF. For the CDR3, the DNA is TGTGCCAGCAGCCCCCCTTCGGGAGCCAAAAACATTCAGTACTTC. The entire variable domain, with the rest obtained from reference TRBV7-9 and TRBJ2-4, is as follows: DTGVSQNPRHKITKRGQNVTFRCDPISEHNRLYWYRQTLGQGPEFLTYFQNEAQLEKSRLLSDRFSAERPKGSFSTLEIQRTEQGDSAMYLCASSPPSGAKNIQYFGAGTRLSVL.